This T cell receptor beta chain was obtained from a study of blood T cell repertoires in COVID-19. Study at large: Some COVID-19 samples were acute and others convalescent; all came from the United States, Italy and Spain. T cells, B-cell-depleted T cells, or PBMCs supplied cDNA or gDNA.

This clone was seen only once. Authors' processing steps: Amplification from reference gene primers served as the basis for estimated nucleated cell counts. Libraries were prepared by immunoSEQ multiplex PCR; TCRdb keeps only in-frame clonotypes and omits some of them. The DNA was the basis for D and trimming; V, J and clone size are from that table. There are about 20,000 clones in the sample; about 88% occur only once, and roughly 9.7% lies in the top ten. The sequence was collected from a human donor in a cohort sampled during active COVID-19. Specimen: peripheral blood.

CDR3: CAWSVVQGNSPLHF. CDR3 bases: TGTGCCTGGAGTGTAGTACAGGGTAATTCACCCCTCCACTTT. This rearrangement joins TRBV30 to TRBJ1-6; D may be TRBD1 (6 bases). The CDR3 sequence is 14 residues long. CDR1 is GTSNPN, CDR2 SVGIG, per germline (reference sequence). The V end lost 0 bases, the J end lost 6 bases, and 9 bases lay between the germline ends.